This is a list of T cell receptor beta chains from one sample in a study of T cell changes during pregnancy in multiple sclerosis. Data came from immunoSEQ multiplex PCR; TCRdb stores just in-frame clones and leaves some out. The sample records around 130,000 clones, approximately 95% being singletons. Specimen: peripheral blood, collected before pregnancy. The source of these receptors is a female donor with multiple sclerosis, enrolled in a pregnancy study. Both conserved end residues are part of each CDR3. D genes are given only for firm matches.

v_call: TRBV7-2; d_call: NA; j_call: TRBJ2-3; cdr3_aa: CASSLDNSMDTQYF; cdr3_nt: TGTGCCAGCAGCTTAGATAATAGCATGGATACGCAGTATTTT
v_call: TRBV9; d_call: TRBD1; j_call: TRBJ1-2; cdr3_aa: CASSVGQGQGYTF; cdr3_nt: TGTGCCAGCAGCGTAGGACAGGGACAAGGCTACACCTTC
v_call: TRBV5-1; d_call: NA; j_call: TRBJ2-5; cdr3_aa: CASSLDVGGGETQYF; cdr3_nt: TGCGCCAGCAGCTTGGATGTTGGGGGAGGAGAGACCCAGTACTTC
v_call: TRBV30; d_call: TRBD1; j_call: TRBJ2-3; cdr3_aa: CAWDYGTGSSDTQYF; cdr3_nt: TGTGCCTGGGACTACGGGACAGGTTCTTCGGATACGCAGTATTTT
v_call: TRBV30; d_call: NA; j_call: TRBJ1-4; cdr3_aa: CAWEWEEKLFF; cdr3_nt: TGTGCCTGGGAATGGGAGGAAAAACTGTTTTTT
v_call: TRBV28; d_call: NA; j_call: TRBJ2-1; cdr3_aa: CASTPPGLYNEQFF; cdr3_nt: TGTGCCAGCACCCCCCCGGGACTCTACAATGAGCAGTTCTTC
v_call: TRBV9; d_call: NA; j_call: TRBJ2-2; cdr3_aa: CASSFPSEDGELFF; cdr3_nt: TGTGCCAGCAGCTTCCCTAGCGAAGACGGGGAGCTGTTTTTT
v_call: TRBV2; d_call: TRBD1; j_call: TRBJ2-1; cdr3_aa: CATMKQGNNEQFF; cdr3_nt: TGTGCCACCATGAAACAGGGGAACAATGAGCAGTTCTTC
v_call: TRBV9; d_call: TRBD1; j_call: TRBJ1-6; cdr3_aa: CASSAGQEGSPLHF; cdr3_nt: TGTGCCAGCAGCGCGGGACAGGAGGGCTCACCCCTCCACTTT
v_call: TRBV9; d_call: TRBD1; j_call: TRBJ1-1; cdr3_aa: CASSPRQGAYTEAFF; cdr3_nt: TGTGCCAGCAGCCCTCGACAGGGGGCGTACACTGAAGCTTTCTTT
v_call: TRBV11-2; d_call: TRBD2; j_call: TRBJ2-7; cdr3_aa: CASSLETSVAQYF; cdr3_nt: TGTGCCAGCAGCTTAGAGACTAGCGTGGCGCAGTACTTC
v_call: TRBV19; d_call: TRBD1; j_call: TRBJ1-2; cdr3_aa: CASSTRTGNGYTF; cdr3_nt: TGTGCCAGTAGTACCCGGACAGGGAATGGCTACACCTTC
v_call: TRBV9; d_call: TRBD1; j_call: TRBJ1-2; cdr3_aa: CASSPSTGANYGYTF; cdr3_nt: TGTGCCAGCAGCCCGTCGACAGGGGCTAACTATGGCTACACCTTC
v_call: TRBV5-4; d_call: NA; j_call: TRBJ1-5; cdr3_aa: CASSRGGGNQPQHF; cdr3_nt: TGTGCCAGCAGCCGGGGTGGTGGCAATCAGCCCCAGCATTTT
v_call: TRBV10-3; d_call: TRBD1; j_call: TRBJ2-2; cdr3_aa: CAISEGRGLVGELFF; cdr3_nt: TGTGCCATCAGTGAGGGCAGGGGGCTGGTCGGGGAGCTGTTTTTT
v_call: TRBV9; d_call: TRBD1; j_call: TRBJ1-3; cdr3_aa: CASSGDRGRDTIYF; cdr3_nt: TGTGCCAGCAGTGGGGACAGGGGAAGGGACACCATATATTTT